Presented here are 10 T cell receptor beta chains from one specimen sequenced in a study of T cell changes during pregnancy in multiple sclerosis. Assay: immunoSEQ multiplex PCR; the TCRdb copy retains only in-frame clones and omits some. The sample carries 95,000 to 110,000 clones, 92% recorded once. This specimen consisted of peripheral blood, obtained after pregnancy. The receptors originated from a female donor with multiple sclerosis, enrolled in a pregnancy study.

The chain has TRBV14 and TRBJ1-2; D ambiguous. V lost 0 bases and J lost 6, with 11 bases in between. The CDR3 length is 14 residues. Germline V gene lookup returns CDR1 SGHDN and CDR2 FVKESK. The CDR3 DNA follows: TGTGCCAGCAGCCAAGATAGTCGGTTAGATGGCTACACCTTC. Translating gives CASSQDSRLDGYTF.

About this clone: Other DNA sequences in this sample translate to the same CDR3. The V call is TRBV7-9, the J call TRBJ2-7, with 7 positions matching TRBD1. Germline CDR1 SEHNR, CDR2 FQNEAQ (reference sequence). This CDR3 comprises 12 residues. The trim removed 5 bases at V and 6 bases at J, leaving 4 bases unmatched. Written as DNA, the CDR3 is TGTGCCAGCAGCGCCTACAGGGGCGAGCAGTACTTC. Its protein product is CASSAYRGEQYF.

This clone showed up just once. J is TRBJ2-1 and V is TRBV11-3; 7 nucleotides match TRBD1. The CDR3 length is 17 residues. After removal of 0 bases from V and 3 bases from J, the junction contained 8 bases not matched to a gene. Germline V gene lookup returns CDR1 SGHNT and CDR2 YENEEA. In DNA form, the CDR3 reads TGTGCCAGCAGCTTAGAAGGTCGGGCAGGGGGCTACAATGAGCAGTTCTTC. It is translated as CASSLEGRAGGYNEQFF.

This clone has only one observation. This chain connects TRBV27 to TRBJ2-6, with a weak D call TRBD1 (6 bases). Germline V gene data show CDR1 as MNHEY and CDR2 as SMNVEV (reference sequence). The CDR3 runs 17 residues. V lost 4 bases, J lost 2 bases, and 15 bases lay in between. As DNA, the CDR3 is TGTGCCAGCAGTTCAACACAGGGAGTCGCTGGGGCCAACGTCCTGACTTTC. As protein: CASSSTQGVAGANVLTF.

The chain has TRBV11-2 and TRBJ2-7, with 9 bases identical to TRBD2. V was clipped by 1 base and J by 6 bases; unmatched bases: 4. Germline CDR1 reads SGHAT; CDR2 reads FQNNGV. The CDR3 covers 14 residues. CDR3 residues: CASSLAASGTEQYF. CDR3 in DNA: TGTGCCAGCAGCTTAGCCGCTAGCGGGACCGAGCAGTACTTC.

The V and J genes are TRBV5-1 and TRBJ2-5; 8 bases map to TRBD2. CDR1 is SGHRS and CDR2 is YFSETQ in the germline V gene. V trimming: 4 bases; J trimming: 2 bases; junction bases outside the gene matches: 4. The CDR3 contains 14 residues. This CDR3 is CASSPGGGQETQYF. For the CDR3, the DNA is TGCGCCAGCAGCCCCGGGGGGGGGCAAGAGACCCAGTACTTC.

The chain is built from TRBV4-3 and TRBJ1-1; tentatively, D is TRBD1 (6 bases). V dropped 2 bases and J dropped 4 bases, with 11 bases sitting between them. This CDR3 is built from 14 residues. CDR1 LGHNA and CDR2 YSLEER come from the germline V gene. CDR3 loop: CASSQKGGSTEAFF. CDR3 bases: TGCGCCAGCAGCCAAAAGGGGGGGAGCACTGAAGCTTTCTTT.

In this sample, this clone turned up once. The chain links TRBV25-1 to TRBJ1-2; 9 nucleotides align to TRBD1. V was pared by 5 bases and J by 7 bases, with 8 bases of the junction left unmatched. Germline CDR1 MGHDK, CDR2 SYGVNS. The CDR3 has 14 residues. The CDR3 region has the DNA TGTGCCAGCAGTAAGACCGGGACAGGGCCTGGCTACACCTTC. This codes for CASSKTGTGPGYTF.

The J gene is TRBJ1-4, the V gene TRBV18, with D hard to call. The CDR3 loop spans 12 amino acids. Trimming took off 2 bases at V and 8 bases at J, with 6 bases between the two ends. Per the germline V gene, CDR1 is KGHSH and CDR2 is LQKENI. CDR3 DNA sequence: TGTGCCAGCTCACCAGAGAGCGAAAAACTGTTTTTT. Translating it yields CASSPESEKLFF.

The V and J genes are TRBV2 and TRBJ1-2; weak D call: TRBD1 (5 bases). This CDR3 is built from 14 residues. The V gene's germline CDR1 is SNHLY and CDR2 FYNNEI. V dropped 4 bases and J dropped 6 bases, with 15 bases sitting between them. CDR3 sequence: CASSVEGPGDGYTF. DNA of the CDR3: TGTGCCAGCAGTGTGGAGGGGCCGGGGGATGGCTACACCTTC.